This TCR beta chain was recovered during a study of CD8 T cells in ankylosing spondylitis. Germline V lookup: CDR1 SGHRS, CDR2 YFSETQ. Trimming took 6 bases from V and 2 from J, leaving 9 bases between them. The CDR3 length is 13 residues. TCRdb used MiXCR to reprocess the 5' RACE reads, holding one entry per CDR3 protein. The profile shows 150,000 to 200,000 distinct CDR3 sequences, under 35% of them singletons. Worth noting for this clonotype: What it binds is unknown.

General study results and limits: Enrichment of disease-linked clones was reportedly significant in matched ankylosing spondylitis synovial fluid. Blood from ankylosing spondylitis patients appeared to carry a characteristic roughly eight-variant TCR beta motif.

This receptor was identified in a male donor with ankylosing spondylitis. Sequencing was carried out using synovial fluid, either unsorted or a sorted T cell fraction (not recorded which). The chain joins TRBV5-1 to TRBJ1-5; D unclear. The CDR3 region has the DNA TGCGCCAGCATCTTATTGGGCAATCAGCCCCAGCATTTT. This sequence encodes CASILLGNQPQHF.